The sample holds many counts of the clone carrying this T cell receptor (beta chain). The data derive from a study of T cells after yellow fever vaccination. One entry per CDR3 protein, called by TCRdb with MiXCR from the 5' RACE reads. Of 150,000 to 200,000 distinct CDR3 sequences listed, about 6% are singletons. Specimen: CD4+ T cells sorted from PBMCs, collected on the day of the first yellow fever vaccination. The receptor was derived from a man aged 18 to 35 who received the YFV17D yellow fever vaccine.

CDR3 residues: CASSREVHSGANVLTF. CDR3 coding DNA: TGTGCCAGCAGCCGTGAGGTTCACTCTGGGGCCAACGTCCTGACTTTC. The chain couples TRBV5-6 to TRBJ2-6; no definite D call. The V gene lost 4 bases and the J gene lost 0 bases, with 11 bases spanning the gap. Germline V lookup: CDR1 SGHDT, CDR2 YYEEEE. CDR3 length: 16 amino acids.